The 14 T cell receptor beta chains presented below share a single source sample, sequenced in a study of T cells in localized non-small cell lung cancer. Profiled with immunoSEQ multiplex PCR; TCRdb holds only in-frame clones, not every one. The top ten clones hold about 23% of a sample with tens of thousands of clones, 75% to 90% of them seen once. This specimen consisted of PBMCs, obtained before any cancer treatment. All receptors come from a man aged 35 to 69 with stage II squamous cell lung carcinoma.

This clone turned up a few times. The chain has TRBV6-5 and TRBJ2-1; D call uncertain. Trimming stripped 8 bases from V and 9 bases from J, with 11 bases between. In germline, CDR1 is MNHEY, CDR2 SVGAGI. The CDR3 is made up of 11 amino acids. The CDR3 sequence: CASRFVGEQFF. The CDR3 DNA reads as TGTGCCAGCCGGTTTGTGGGTGAGCAGTTCTTC.

The chain links TRBV10-1 to TRBJ1-1; D is unclear. Trimming took 5 bases from V and 4 from J, leaving 14 bases between them. This CDR3 spans 14 amino acids. Germline values: CDR1 WNHNN, CDR2 SYGVQD (reference sequence). The CDR3 DNA follows: TGCGCCAGCAGTTTCCAGACTGTAGGCACTGAAGCTTTCTTT. It specifies CASSFQTVGTEAFF.

The gene calls are TRBV19 and TRBJ2-1; the D is unclear. CDR3 size: 14 residues. Between the trimmed V and J ends, which lost 6 bases and 2 bases, there was a span of 11 bases. The germline gives CDR1 LNHDA, CDR2 SQIVND (reference sequence). CDR3 sequence: CASSSPYAYNEQFF. In DNA form, the CDR3 reads TGTGCCAGTAGCTCCCCCTATGCCTACAATGAGCAGTTCTTC.

This clone has only one observation. The CDR3 loop is CSERGGYEQYF. The CDR3, as DNA: TGCAGTGAACGGGGGGGCTACGAGCAGTACTTC. The V gene is TRBV20-1, the J gene TRBJ2-7, with 8 bases fitting TRBD2. The J segment lost 3 bases and the V segment lost 7 bases, leaving 2 bases of the junction unmatched. Germline CDR1 and CDR2: DFQATT and SNEGSKA (reference sequence). This CDR3 has 11 residues.

This sequence joins TRBV28 and TRBJ1-5; D possibly corresponds to TRBD1 (6 bases). Germline V gene data show CDR1 as MDHEN and CDR2 as SYDVKM. The V and J ends lost 10 bases and 6 bases respectively, with 16 bases between them. The length of the CDR3 is 13 residues. The CDR3 bases are TGTGCCACCCAGGGGTCCGGGGGTCAGCCCCAGCATTTT. This codes for CATQGSGGQPQHF.

This chain links TRBV19 with TRBJ2-2; 8 bases map to TRBD2. Per germline, CDR1 LNHDA and CDR2 SQIVND (reference sequence). The V segment lost 6 bases and the J segment 6 bases; nucleotides outside the gene matches: 3. This CDR3 is built from 13 residues. The CDR3 nucleotides read TGTGCCAGTAGCCTACTAGCGGCCGGGGAGCTGTTTTTT. It is translated as CASSLLAAGELFF.

The chain carries TRBV6-6 and TRBJ2-1; the D is unclear. The CDR3 sequence is 11 residues long. Trimming cost V 6 bases and J 5 bases, with 5 bases left between them. CDR1 and CDR2 (germline): MNHNY, SVGAGI (reference sequence). CDR3 in amino acids: CASSVNNEQFF. The CDR3 DNA follows: TGTGCCAGCAGCGTAAACAATGAGCAGTTCTTC.

The chain recombines TRBV2 with TRBJ1-5; weak D call: TRBD1 (5 bases). The CDR3 covers 14 residues. The germline V gene has CDR1 SNHLY and CDR2 FYNNEI. Deletions cut 4 bases from V and 6 bases from J, with 13 bases between. Here the CDR3 DNA reads TGTGCCAGCAGTGCGGCCCTTGGGGGTCAGCCCCAGCATTTT. This gives the protein CASSAALGGQPQHF.

Comment on this clone: Mismatch with germline at one junction end may stem from a read error. The gene calls are TRBV27 and TRBJ2-3; 11 bases map to TRBD1. Germline CDR1 reads MNHEY; CDR2 reads SMNVEV (reference sequence). This CDR3 has 17 amino acids. The CDR3 region is CASSSPGQGVQHRYAVF. The CDR3 nucleotides are TGTGCCAGCAGTTCACCGGGACAGGGGGTTCAGCACAGATACGCAGTATTT.

The J gene is TRBJ2-1, the V gene TRBV4-3, with D unresolved. V was cut by 4 bases and J by 2 bases, with 15 bases left in between. The CDR3 spans 16 residues. Germline CDR1 and CDR2: LGHNA and YSLEER. The CDR3 reads CASSPFGRTAYNEQFF. The CDR3 coding sequence is TGCGCCAGCAGCCCTTTTGGAAGAACTGCCTACAATGAGCAGTTCTTC.

This chain uses TRBV29-1 with TRBJ2-3, with a possible D match to TRBD2 (6 bases). The CDR3 has 14 amino acids. Germline-derived CDR1 and CDR2 are SQVTM and ANQGSEA. V lost 6 bases and J lost 0, with 13 bases in between. CDR3: CSVGLPSSTDTQYF. In nucleotides, the CDR3 is TGCAGCGTCGGACTACCTTCTAGCACAGATACGCAGTATTTT.

The chain couples TRBV6-5 to TRBJ2-7; 13 bases fit TRBD2. This CDR3 comprises 13 residues. Trimming took 5 bases from V and 10 from J; bases not matched to a gene: 5. Germline CDR1 MNHEY, CDR2 SVGAGI. For the CDR3, the DNA is TGTGCCAGCAGTGCCGGGACTAGCGGGATTCAGTACTTC. This encodes CASSAGTSGIQYF.

The chain joins TRBV2 to TRBJ2-7, with a possible D match to TRBD1 (6 bases). The V gene's germline CDR1 is SNHLY and CDR2 FYNNEI. V dropped 6 bases and J dropped 7 bases, with 13 bases sitting between them. The CDR3 runs to 12 residues. CDR3 region: CASSGQTEEQYF. As DNA, the CDR3 is TGTGCCAGCAGCGGACAGACTGAAGAGCAGTACTTC.

The chain joins TRBV19 to TRBJ2-7; D remains ambiguous. Trimming cost V 6 bases and J 4 bases, with 7 bases left between them. CDR1 is LNHDA, CDR2 SQIVND, per germline (reference sequence). The CDR3 is 11 residues long. CDR3 coding DNA: TGTGCCAGTAGAAAGGATTACGAGCAGTACTTC. Protein: CASRKDYEQYF.